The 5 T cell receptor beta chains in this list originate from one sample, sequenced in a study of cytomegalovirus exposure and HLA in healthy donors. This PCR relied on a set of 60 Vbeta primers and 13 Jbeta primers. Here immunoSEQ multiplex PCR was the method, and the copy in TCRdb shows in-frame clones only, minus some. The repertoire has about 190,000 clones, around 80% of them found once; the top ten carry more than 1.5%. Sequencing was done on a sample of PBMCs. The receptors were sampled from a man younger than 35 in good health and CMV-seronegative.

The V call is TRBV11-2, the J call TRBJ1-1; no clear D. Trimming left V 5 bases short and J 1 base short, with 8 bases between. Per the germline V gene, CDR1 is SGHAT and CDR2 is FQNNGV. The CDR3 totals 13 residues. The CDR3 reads CASSLTPNTEAFF. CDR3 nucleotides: TGTGCCAGCAGCCTCACACCGAACACTGAAGCTTTCTTT. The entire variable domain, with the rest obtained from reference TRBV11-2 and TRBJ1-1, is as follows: EAGVAQSPRYKIIEKRQSVAFWCNPISGHATLYWYQQILGQGPKLLIQFQNNGVVDDSQLPKDRFSAERLKGVDSTLKIQPAKLEDSAVYLCASSLTPNTEAFFGQGTRLTVV.

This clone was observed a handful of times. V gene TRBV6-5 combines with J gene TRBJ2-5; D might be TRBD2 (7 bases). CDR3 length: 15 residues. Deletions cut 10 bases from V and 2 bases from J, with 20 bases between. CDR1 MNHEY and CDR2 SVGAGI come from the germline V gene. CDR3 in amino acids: CATASEGGGQETQYF. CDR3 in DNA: TGTGCCACCGCCTCCGAGGGGGGGGGACAAGAGACCCAGTACTTC.

This CDR3 is CASSLATNEQYF. In DNA form, the CDR3 reads TGTGCCAGCAGCCTGGCTACTAATGAGCAGTACTTC. The J gene is TRBJ2-7, the V gene TRBV5-4; unclear D gene. The CDR3 contains 12 residues. CDR1 and CDR2 from the germline V gene are SGHNT and YYREEE (reference sequence). Trimming left V 4 bases short and J 7 bases short, with 12 bases between.

CDR3 protein: CASSPSHLAASSYNEQFF. In nucleotides, the CDR3 is TGTGCCAGCAGCCCCTCTCACTTAGCGGCCAGCTCCTACAATGAGCAGTTCTTC. The chain links TRBV14 to TRBJ2-1, with TRBD2 as a possible D gene (6 bases). Trimming stripped 4 bases from V and 0 bases from J, with 19 bases between. CDR3 size: 18 residues. Germline V CDR1 and CDR2: SGHDN, FVKESK.

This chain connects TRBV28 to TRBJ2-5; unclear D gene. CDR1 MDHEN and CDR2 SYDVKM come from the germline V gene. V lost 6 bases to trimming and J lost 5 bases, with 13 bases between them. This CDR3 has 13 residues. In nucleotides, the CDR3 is TGTGCCAGCAGGGTCCTCGGTGAGGAGACCCAGTACTTC. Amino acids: CASRVLGEETQYF.